This paragraph reports one T cell receptor beta chain. No antigen is known for it. The data derive from a study of radiation and T cells in renal cell carcinoma. Findings of the study overall: Top tumor clonotypes rose in blood 2 weeks post-radiation, then contracted.

Time point specified: blood 2 weeks post-SBRT. Treatment indicated: 15 Gy SBRT to primary tumor, nephrectomy 4 weeks later. After SBRT, blood was collected at 2 and 4 weeks, plus baseline. Clear cell pathology was present in this patient's renal cell carcinoma. The CDR3 runs 14 residues. Trimming took 2 bases from V and 1 from J; bases not matched to a gene: 2. Per germline, CDR1 SGHNT and CDR2 YYREEE (reference sequence). Sequencing was performed with immunoSEQ multiplex PCR; in TCRdb, only in-frame clones are kept and a portion is missing. Here the sample spans 100,000 to 150,000 clones, 88% being singletons.

The chain links TRBV5-4 to TRBJ1-1; the match to TRBD1 covers 7 bases. Sequences were derived from blood, sampled from a patient whose treatment included radiotherapy and nephrectomy. This receptor was taken from a woman aged 70 to 79 with renal cell carcinoma. CDR3 region: CASSFGTENTEAFF. As DNA, the CDR3 is TGTGCCAGCAGCTTTGGGACAGAGAACACTGAAGCTTTCTTT.